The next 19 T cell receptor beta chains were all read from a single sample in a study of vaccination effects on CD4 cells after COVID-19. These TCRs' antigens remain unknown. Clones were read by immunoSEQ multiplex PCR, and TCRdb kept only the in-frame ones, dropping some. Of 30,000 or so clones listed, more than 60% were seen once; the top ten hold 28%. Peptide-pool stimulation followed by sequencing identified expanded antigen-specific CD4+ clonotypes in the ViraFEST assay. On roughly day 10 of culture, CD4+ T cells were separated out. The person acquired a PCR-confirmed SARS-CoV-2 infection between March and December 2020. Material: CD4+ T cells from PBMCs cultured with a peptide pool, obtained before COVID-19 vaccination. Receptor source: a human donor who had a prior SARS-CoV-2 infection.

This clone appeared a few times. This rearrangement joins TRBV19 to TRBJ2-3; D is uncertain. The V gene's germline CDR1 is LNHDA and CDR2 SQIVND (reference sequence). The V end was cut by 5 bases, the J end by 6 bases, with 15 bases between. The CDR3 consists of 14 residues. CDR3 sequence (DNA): TGTGCCAGTAGTCCGACGCTGGACCCGGATACGCAGTATTTT. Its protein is CASSPTLDPDTQYF.

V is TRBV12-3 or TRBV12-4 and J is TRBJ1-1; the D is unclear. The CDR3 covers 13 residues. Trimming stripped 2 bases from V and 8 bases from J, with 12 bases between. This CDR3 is CASSLNRGTEAFF. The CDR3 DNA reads TGTGCCAGCAGTTTAAACAGAGGTACAGAAGCTTTCTTT.

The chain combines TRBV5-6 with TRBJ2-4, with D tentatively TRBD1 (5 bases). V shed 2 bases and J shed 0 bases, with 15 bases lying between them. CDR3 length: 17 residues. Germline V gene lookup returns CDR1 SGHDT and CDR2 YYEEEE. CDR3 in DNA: TGTGCCAGCAGCTTTATCCAATTGGACATAGCCAAAAACATTCAGTACTTC. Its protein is CASSFIQLDIAKNIQYF.

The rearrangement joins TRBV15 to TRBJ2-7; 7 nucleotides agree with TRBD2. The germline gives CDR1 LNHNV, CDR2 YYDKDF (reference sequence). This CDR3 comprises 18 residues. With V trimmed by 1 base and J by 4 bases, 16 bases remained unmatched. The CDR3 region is CATSRGWLSAGEKYEQYF. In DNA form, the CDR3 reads TGTGCCACCAGCAGAGGGTGGCTTTCGGCGGGAGAAAAATACGAGCAGTACTTC.

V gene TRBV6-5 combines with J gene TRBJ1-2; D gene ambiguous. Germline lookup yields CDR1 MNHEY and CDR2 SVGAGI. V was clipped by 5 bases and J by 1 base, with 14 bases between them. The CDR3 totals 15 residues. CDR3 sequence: CASSPRRGHNYGYTF. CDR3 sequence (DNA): TGTGCCAGCAGTCCGCGAAGAGGGCATAACTATGGCTACACCTTC.

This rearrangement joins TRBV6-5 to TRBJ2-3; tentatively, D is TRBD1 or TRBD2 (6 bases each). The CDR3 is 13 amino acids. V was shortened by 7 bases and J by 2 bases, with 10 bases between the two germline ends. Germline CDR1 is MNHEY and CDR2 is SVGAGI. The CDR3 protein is CASTGGFTDTQYF. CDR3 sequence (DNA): TGTGCCAGCACCGGGGGCTTCACAGATACGCAGTATTTT.

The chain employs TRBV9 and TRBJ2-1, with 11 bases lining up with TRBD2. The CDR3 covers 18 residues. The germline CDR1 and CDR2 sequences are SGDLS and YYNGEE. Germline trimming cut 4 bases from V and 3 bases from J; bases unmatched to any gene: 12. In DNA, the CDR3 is TGTGCCAGCAGCCCTCGGATACTAGCGGGAGCACGCTACAATGAGCAGTTCTTC. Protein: CASSPRILAGARYNEQFF.

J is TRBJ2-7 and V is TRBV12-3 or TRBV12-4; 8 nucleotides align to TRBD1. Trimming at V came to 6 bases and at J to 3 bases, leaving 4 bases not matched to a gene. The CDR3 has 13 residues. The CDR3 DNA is TGTGCCAGCAGCCGGGACAGGTTCTACGAGCAGTACTTC. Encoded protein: CASSRDRFYEQYF.

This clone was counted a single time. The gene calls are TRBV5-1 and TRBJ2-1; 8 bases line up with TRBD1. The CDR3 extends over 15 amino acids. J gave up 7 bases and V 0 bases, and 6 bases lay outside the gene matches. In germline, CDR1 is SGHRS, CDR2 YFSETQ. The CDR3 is CASSLVIQGANEQFF. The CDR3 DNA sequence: TGCGCCAGCAGCTTGGTGATCCAGGGGGCAAATGAGCAGTTCTTC.

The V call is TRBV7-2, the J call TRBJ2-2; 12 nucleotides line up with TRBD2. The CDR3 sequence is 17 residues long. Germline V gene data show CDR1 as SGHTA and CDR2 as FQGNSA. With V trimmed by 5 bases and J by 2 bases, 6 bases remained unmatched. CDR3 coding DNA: TGTGCCAGCAGCCTCACTAGCGGGGGGCTCAACACCGGGGAGCTGTTTTTT. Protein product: CASSLTSGGLNTGELFF.

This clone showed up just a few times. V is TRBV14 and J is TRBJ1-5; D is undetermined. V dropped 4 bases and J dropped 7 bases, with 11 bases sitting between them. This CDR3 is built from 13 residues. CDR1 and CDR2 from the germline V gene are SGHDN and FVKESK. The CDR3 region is CASSLGLDQPQHF. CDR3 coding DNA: TGTGCCAGCAGCCTCGGTTTGGACCAGCCCCAGCATTTT.

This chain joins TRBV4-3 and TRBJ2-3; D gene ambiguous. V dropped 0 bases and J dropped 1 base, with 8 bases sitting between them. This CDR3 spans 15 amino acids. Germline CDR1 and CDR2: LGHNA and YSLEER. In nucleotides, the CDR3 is TGCGCCAGCAGCCAAGATCCGGCAGGCACAGATACGCAGTATTTT. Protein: CASSQDPAGTDTQYF.

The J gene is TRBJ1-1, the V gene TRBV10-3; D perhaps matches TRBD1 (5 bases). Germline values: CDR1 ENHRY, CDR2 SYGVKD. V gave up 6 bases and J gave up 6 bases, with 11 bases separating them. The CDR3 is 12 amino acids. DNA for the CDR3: TGTGCCATCAGCGATACCAGGGCTGAAGCTTTCTTT. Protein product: CAISDTRAEAFF.

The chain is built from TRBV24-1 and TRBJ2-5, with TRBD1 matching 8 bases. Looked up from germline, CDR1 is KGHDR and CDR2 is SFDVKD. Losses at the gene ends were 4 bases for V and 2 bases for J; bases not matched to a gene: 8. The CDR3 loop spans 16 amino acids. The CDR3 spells CATSDLGTGAQETQYF. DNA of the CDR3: TGTGCCACCAGTGACCTCGGGACAGGAGCTCAAGAGACCCAGTACTTC.

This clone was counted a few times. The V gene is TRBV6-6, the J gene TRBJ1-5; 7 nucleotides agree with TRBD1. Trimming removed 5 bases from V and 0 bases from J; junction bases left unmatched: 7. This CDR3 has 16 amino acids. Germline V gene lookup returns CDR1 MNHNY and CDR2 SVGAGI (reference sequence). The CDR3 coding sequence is TGTGCCAGCAGTAACCGACAGGGTTATAGCAATCAGCCCCAGCATTTT. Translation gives CASSNRQGYSNQPQHF.

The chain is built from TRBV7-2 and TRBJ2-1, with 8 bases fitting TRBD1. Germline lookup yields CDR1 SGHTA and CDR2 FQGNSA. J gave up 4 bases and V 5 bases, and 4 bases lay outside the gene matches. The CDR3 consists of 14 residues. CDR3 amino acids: CASSKQGEYNEQFF. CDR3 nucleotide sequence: TGTGCCAGCAGCAAACAGGGGGAGTACAATGAGCAGTTCTTC.

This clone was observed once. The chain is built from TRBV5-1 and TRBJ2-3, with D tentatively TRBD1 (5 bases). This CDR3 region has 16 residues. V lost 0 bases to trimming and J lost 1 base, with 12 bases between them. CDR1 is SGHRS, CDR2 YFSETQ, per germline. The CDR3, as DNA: TGCGCCAGCAGCTTGGGGGGCACCCGGGGCACAGATACGCAGTATTTT. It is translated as CASSLGGTRGTDTQYF.

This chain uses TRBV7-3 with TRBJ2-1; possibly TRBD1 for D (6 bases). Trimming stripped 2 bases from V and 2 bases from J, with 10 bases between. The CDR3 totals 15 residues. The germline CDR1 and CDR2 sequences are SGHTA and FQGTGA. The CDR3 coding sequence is TGTGCCAGCAGCTTACGGCCAGGGGCCTACAATGAGCAGTTCTTC. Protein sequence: CASSLRPGAYNEQFF.

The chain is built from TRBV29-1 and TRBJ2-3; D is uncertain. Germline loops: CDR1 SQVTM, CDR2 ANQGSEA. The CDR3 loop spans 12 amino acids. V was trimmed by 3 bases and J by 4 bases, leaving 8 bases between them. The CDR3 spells CSVERWADTQYF. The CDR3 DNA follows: TGCAGCGTTGAGCGGTGGGCAGATACGCAGTATTTT.